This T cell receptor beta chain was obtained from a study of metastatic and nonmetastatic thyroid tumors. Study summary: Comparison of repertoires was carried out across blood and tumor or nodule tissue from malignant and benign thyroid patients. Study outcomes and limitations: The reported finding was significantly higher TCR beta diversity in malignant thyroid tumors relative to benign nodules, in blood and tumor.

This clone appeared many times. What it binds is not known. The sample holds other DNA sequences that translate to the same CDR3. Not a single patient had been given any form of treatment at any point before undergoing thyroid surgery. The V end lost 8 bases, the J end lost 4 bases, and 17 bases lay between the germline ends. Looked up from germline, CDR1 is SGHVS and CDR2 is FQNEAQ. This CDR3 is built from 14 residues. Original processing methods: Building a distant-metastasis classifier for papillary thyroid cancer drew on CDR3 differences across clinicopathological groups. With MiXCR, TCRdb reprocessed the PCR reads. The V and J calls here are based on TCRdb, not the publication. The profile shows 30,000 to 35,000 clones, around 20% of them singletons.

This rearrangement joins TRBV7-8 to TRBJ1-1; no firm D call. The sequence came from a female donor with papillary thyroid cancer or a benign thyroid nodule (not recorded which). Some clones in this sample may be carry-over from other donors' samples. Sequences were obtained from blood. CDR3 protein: CASLPRESSTEAFF. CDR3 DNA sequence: TGTGCCAGCCTACCAAGGGAATCCAGCACTGAAGCTTTCTTT.